A single sample is the source of the 16 T cell receptor beta chains below, sequenced in a study of blood T cell repertoires in COVID-19 (dated by TCRdb to about 2020). Libraries were made using the immunoSEQ multiplex PCR assay. Held by TCRdb, this immuneACCESS table contains in-frame sequences only and omits some clones. Under half of the omission traces to an unresolved V gene where checked; the cause of the rest is unknown. The sample table records 150,000 to 200,000 clones; around nine tenths of these occur just once. The ten largest clones take up about 2.5% of the sample. The material sequenced was peripheral blood. Receptors were obtained from a woman older than 75 with COVID-19, enrolled during active disease.

This clone was detected only a few times. The V call is TRBV2, the J call TRBJ1-3; D might be TRBD1 (6 bases). CDR3 length: 16 amino acids. V lost 5 bases and J 5 bases, leaving 19 bases between the germline ends. Germline V CDR1 and CDR2: SNHLY, FYNNEI. Here the CDR3 reads CASSPLQGNFRNTIYF. In DNA form, the CDR3 reads TGTGCCAGCAGTCCCCTACAGGGAAACTTTAGAAACACCATATATTTT. The entire variable domain, with the rest obtained from reference TRBV2 and TRBJ1-3, is as follows: EPEVTQTPSHQVTQMGQEVILRCVPISNHLYFYWYRQILGQKVEFLVSFYNNEISEKSEIFDDQFSVERPDGSNFTLKIRSTKLEDSAMYFCASSPLQGNFRNTIYFGEGSWLTVV.

The gene calls are TRBV25-1 and TRBJ2-3, with 13 nucleotides matching TRBD2. Per the germline V gene, CDR1 is MGHDK and CDR2 is SYGVNS. The trim removed 3 bases at V and 6 bases at J, leaving 9 bases unmatched. CDR3 length: 17 amino acids. This chain's CDR3 is CASSDSGTSGMWDTQYF. The CDR3 nucleotides are TGTGCCAGCAGTGATTCCGGGACTAGCGGGATGTGGGATACGCAGTATTTT.

On this clone: Other DNA sequences in this sample translate to the same CDR3. The chain has TRBV12-5 and TRBJ2-1; the match to TRBD2 covers 11 bases. The CDR3 loop spans 15 amino acids. Losses at the gene ends were 5 bases for V and 4 bases for J; bases not matched to a gene: 4. Germline CDR1 is LGHNT and CDR2 is FRNRAP. In DNA form, the CDR3 reads TGTGCTAGTGGTAGGACTAGCGGGCGATACAATGAGCAGTTCTTC. Translation: CASGRTSGRYNEQFF.

V usage is TRBV28 and J usage is TRBJ1-2, with 8 bases identical to TRBD1. V dropped 5 bases and J dropped 6; count of bases not matched to a gene: 11. The CDR3 is 15 amino acids. CDR1 is MDHEN and CDR2 is SYDVKM in the germline V gene. CDR3 DNA: TGTGCCAGCAGTCCCTACTTACAGGGGGGAAATGGCTACACCTTC. It encodes CASSPYLQGGNGYTF.

V gene TRBV5-1 combines with J gene TRBJ2-7; 10 nucleotides match TRBD1. CDR1 SGHRS and CDR2 YFSETQ come from the germline V gene. This CDR3 region has 14 residues. V shed 3 bases, J shed 5 bases, and the junction held 5 bases outside the gene matches. DNA of the CDR3: TGCGCCAGCAGCTCCGGGACAGGGGAGCACGAGCAGTACTTC. Translated, it gives CASSSGTGEHEQYF.

The rearrangement uses TRBV6-5 and TRBJ1-1, with a weak D call TRBD1 (5 bases). V lost 5 bases and J 5 bases, leaving 15 bases between the germline ends. From germline, CDR1 is MNHEY and CDR2 SVGAGI. The CDR3 is made up of 14 amino acids. The CDR3 nucleotides read TGTGCCAGCAGTCCCCAGGGAAGGAGAACTGAAGCTTTCTTT. Translated, it gives CASSPQGRRTEAFF.

CDR3 bases: TGTGCCAGTAGACGGGAGGGCCGGGGTGAGCAGTTCTTC. Translation: CASRREGRGEQFF. This chain connects TRBV19 to TRBJ2-1; the match to TRBD2 covers 8 bases. CDR3 length: 13 amino acids. CDR1 LNHDA and CDR2 SQIVND come from the germline V gene (reference sequence). With V trimmed by 6 bases and J by 9 bases, 7 bases remained unmatched. The complete variable domain, with remaining parts taken from reference TRBV19 and TRBJ2-1, reads DGGITQSPKYLFRKEGQNVTLSCEQNLNHDAMYWYRQDPGQGLRLIYYSQIVNDFQKGDIAEGYSVSREKKESFPLTVTSAQKNPTAFYLCASRREGRGEQFFGPGTRLTVL.

The V gene is TRBV18, the J gene TRBJ1-1; D is possibly TRBD1 (6 bases). Germline V gene lookup returns CDR1 KGHSH and CDR2 LQKENI. This CDR3 comprises 13 residues. V dropped 8 bases and J dropped 1 base, with 11 bases sitting between them. For the CDR3, the DNA is TGTGCCAGCCAGGGACAACAGAACACTGAAGCTTTCTTT. The encoded protein is CASQGQQNTEAFF. The variable domain in full, with the rest retrieved from reference TRBV18 and TRBJ1-1, is NAGVMQNPRHLVRRRGQEARLRCSPMKGHSHVYWYRQLPEEGLKFMVYLQKENIIDESGMPKERFSAEFPKEGPSILRIQQVVRGDSAAYFCASQGQQNTEAFFGQGTRLTVV.

J is TRBJ2-5 and V is TRBV5-6; D is unclear. This CDR3 is built from 13 residues. V lost 4 bases and J lost 1, with 8 bases in between. Germline values: CDR1 SGHDT, CDR2 YYEEEE. CDR3 DNA: TGTGCCAGCAGCGCTATGTTCCAAGAGACCCAGTACTTC. The encoded protein is CASSAMFQETQYF.

The V gene is TRBV24-1, the J gene TRBJ2-7, with 11 nucleotides matching TRBD1. V was pared by 4 bases and J by 5 bases, with 6 bases of the junction left unmatched. CDR3 length equals 15 residues. Germline lookup yields CDR1 KGHDR and CDR2 SFDVKD. The CDR3 sequence: CATSDTGQGVDEQYF. Written as DNA, the CDR3 is TGTGCCACCAGTGACACGGGACAGGGGGTTGACGAGCAGTACTTC.

This clone was seen a handful of times. The gene calls are TRBV21-1 and TRBJ2-1; the DNA was not compared with TRBD2, the D call given in the table. TRBV21-1 is marked as a pseudogene. The CDR3 covers 18 residues. The CDR3, as DNA: TGTGCCAGCAGCAAAGGTGGACTAGCGGGAGGGTCCTACAATGAGCAGTTCTTC. Amino acids: CASSKGGLAGGSYNEQFF.

A note on this clone: The same CDR3 can be traced to other DNA sequences in this sample. The genes are TRBV18 and TRBJ2-5; D is uncertain. There are 13 residues in the CDR3. Germline V gene lookup returns CDR1 KGHSH and CDR2 LQKENI. The V gene lost 5 bases and the J gene lost 1 base, with 8 bases spanning the gap. CDR3 sequence: CASSEAIQETQYF. The CDR3 region has the DNA TGTGCCAGCTCAGAGGCCATCCAAGAGACCCAGTACTTC.

This chain joins TRBV6-2 or TRBV6-3 and TRBJ2-7, with a possible D match to TRBD1 (5 bases). Per germline, CDR1 MNHEY and CDR2 SVGEGT. The V end lost 3 bases, the J end lost 3 bases, and 12 bases lay between the germline ends. This CDR3 is built from 14 residues. CDR3 residues: CASSYAGLNYEQYF. The CDR3 DNA reads TGTGCCAGCAGTTATGCAGGGTTAAACTACGAGCAGTACTTC.

The gene calls are TRBV9 and TRBJ2-3, with TRBD1 matching over 8 bases. This CDR3 comprises 15 residues. The V and J ends lost 0 bases and 6 bases, in that order; junction bases with no gene match: 6. Looked up from germline, CDR1 is SGDLS and CDR2 is YYNGEE. The CDR3 DNA reads TGTGCCAGCAGCGTAGGTGGCAGGGGGCTTGATACGCAGTATTTT. Amino acid sequence: CASSVGGRGLDTQYF.

The chain has TRBV5-1 and TRBJ1-6; 7 bases are a match to TRBD1. J lost 7 bases, V lost 1 base, and 8 bases had no gene match. Germline loops: CDR1 SGHRS, CDR2 YFSETQ. The CDR3 loop spans 16 amino acids. CDR3 bases: TGCGCCAGCAGCTTGAACACAGGGGTACGGAATTCACCCCTCCACTTT. Translated: CASSLNTGVRNSPLHF.

For this clone: At one boundary the junction diverges from the germline segment, which might be a read error. The chain links TRBV7-3 to TRBJ1-1; the D is unclear. Germline V lookup: CDR1 SGHTA, CDR2 FQGTGA. This CDR3 comprises 13 residues. Here the CDR3 DNA reads TGTGCCAGCACCGCCGGAACCGGCACTAAAGCTTTCTTT. It translates to CASTAGTGTKAFF.